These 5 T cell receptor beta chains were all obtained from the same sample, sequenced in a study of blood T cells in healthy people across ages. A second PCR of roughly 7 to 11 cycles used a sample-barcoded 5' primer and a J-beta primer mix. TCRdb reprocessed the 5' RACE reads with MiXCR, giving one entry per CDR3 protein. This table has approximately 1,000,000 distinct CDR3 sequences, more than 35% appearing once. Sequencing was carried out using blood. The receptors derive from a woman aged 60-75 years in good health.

The CDR3 DNA reads TGTGCCAGCAGCCAAGATCCCCGGGACAGGGGAGGCTACACCTTC. This sequence encodes CASSQDPRDRGGYTF. The chain recombines TRBV4-2 with TRBJ1-2, with 10 bases matching TRBD1. There are 15 residues in the CDR3. The junction had 6 bases not matched to a gene; V was cut back by 0 bases and J by 8 bases. Germline V lookup: CDR1 LGHNA, CDR2 YNFKEQ.

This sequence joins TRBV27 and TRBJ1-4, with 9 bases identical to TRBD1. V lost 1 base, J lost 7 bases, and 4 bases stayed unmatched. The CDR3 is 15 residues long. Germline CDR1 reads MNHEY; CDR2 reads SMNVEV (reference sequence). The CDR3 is CASSLYRGLGEKLFF. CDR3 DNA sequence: TGTGCCAGCAGTTTATACAGGGGGCTGGGTGAAAAACTGTTTTTT.

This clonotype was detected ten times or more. The CDR3 reads CASSSHINEQFF. The CDR3 DNA reads as TGTGCCAGCAGTTCACATATCAATGAGCAGTTCTTC. The V gene is TRBV27, the J gene TRBJ2-1; D call uncertain. The CDR3 covers 12 residues. From germline, CDR1 is MNHEY and CDR2 SMNVEV (reference sequence). V was pared by 4 bases and J by 6 bases, with 7 bases between.

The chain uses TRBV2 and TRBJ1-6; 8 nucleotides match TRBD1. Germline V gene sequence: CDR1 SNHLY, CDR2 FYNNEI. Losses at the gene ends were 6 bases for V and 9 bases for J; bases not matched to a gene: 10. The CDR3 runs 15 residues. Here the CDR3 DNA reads TGTGCCAGCAGCGAGAGACAGGGGAAGTCTTCACCCCTCCACTTT. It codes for CASSERQGKSSPLHF. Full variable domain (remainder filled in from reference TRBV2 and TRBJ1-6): EPEVTQTPSHQVTQMGQEVILRCVPISNHLYFYWYRQILGQKVEFLVSFYNNEISEKSEIFDDQFSVERPDGSNFTLKIRSTKLEDSAMYFCASSERQGKSSPLHFGNGTRLTVT.

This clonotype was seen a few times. In nucleotides, the CDR3 is TGCAGTGCTAGACCCGACAAGCAGCAGTACTTC. This codes for CSARPDKQQYF. The chain is built from TRBV20-1 and TRBJ2-5; D gene ambiguous. The CDR3 extends over 11 amino acids. V dropped 2 bases and J dropped 11 bases, with 12 bases sitting between them. Germline CDR1 reads DFQATT; CDR2 reads SNEGSKA (reference sequence).